Following are 18 T cell receptor beta chains from one sample sequenced in a study of T cells in Graves' hyperthyroidism and ophthalmopathy. TCR beta CDR3 regions were amplified from RNA. TCR CDR3 regions were first amplified by RT-PCR with HTBI primers. TCRdb re-analysed the multiplex PCR reads in MiXCR, keeping a single row per CDR3 protein. The table lists around 210,000 distinct CDR3 sequences, less than 20% of them singletons. The sample consisted of blood. The receptor source for this set is a woman aged 45-59 years with Graves' hyperthyroidism.

This clonotype has just a few counts. The chain is built from TRBV5-6 and TRBJ2-6, with a tentative D call TRBD2 (6 bases). Trimming left V 0 bases short and J 0 bases short, with 10 bases between. Germline V gene lookup returns CDR1 SGHDT and CDR2 YYEEEE. The CDR3 spans 17 residues. CDR3 protein: CASSLVPGVSGANVLTF. CDR3 DNA: TGTGCCAGCAGCTTGGTTCCGGGAGTCTCTGGGGCCAACGTCCTGACTTTC.

Many counts were recorded for this clonotype. The rearrangement uses TRBV12-3 or TRBV12-4 and TRBJ1-5; the match to TRBD1 covers 9 bases. The CDR3 is 17 amino acids. With 1 base clipped from V and 1 base from J, the junction kept 5 bases outside the gene matches. CDR3 coding DNA: TGTGCCAGCAGTTTAGGACAGGGGGTAAGAAGCAATCAGCCCCAGCATTTT. Its protein is CASSLGQGVRSNQPQHF.

The chain is built from TRBV3-1 and TRBJ1-4, with TRBD1 identical over 7 bases. V was pared by 4 bases and J by 5 bases, with 7 bases of the junction left unmatched. The V gene's germline CDR1 is LGHDT and CDR2 YNNKEL (reference sequence). The CDR3 has 15 residues. The CDR3 here is CASSLRTGLNEKLFF. The CDR3 nucleotides read TGTGCCAGCAGCCTTCGGACAGGACTGAATGAAAAACTGTTTTTT.

This clonotype was observed at least ten times. The rearrangement links TRBV7-9 to TRBJ2-7; 8 bases line up with TRBD1. V was clipped by 8 bases and J by 5 bases; unmatched bases: 11. Germline CDR1 is SEHNR and CDR2 is FQNEAQ (reference sequence). There are 14 residues in the CDR3. The CDR3 loop is CASSKTAGGNEQYF. CDR3 sequence (DNA): TGTGCCAGCTCAAAAACGGCAGGGGGCAACGAGCAGTACTTC.

This clonotype was seen a few times. This chain connects TRBV10-3 to TRBJ2-2; D is perhaps TRBD1 or TRBD2 (5 bases each). Trimming took 3 bases from V and 0 from J, leaving 17 bases between them. In germline, CDR1 is ENHRY, CDR2 SYGVKD. The CDR3 is made up of 18 amino acids. CDR3 bases: TGTGCCATCAGTGAACCAAAACCGGGACGGGCGAACACCGGGGAGCTGTTTTTT. This translates into CAISEPKPGRANTGELFF.

This clonotype occurred many times. The rearrangement links TRBV28 to TRBJ2-7, with TRBD2 as a possible D gene (6 bases). V gave up 11 bases and J gave up 3 bases, with 17 bases separating them. CDR1 is MDHEN, CDR2 SYDVKM, per germline. The CDR3 loop spans 13 amino acids. CDR3 loop: CASATQRVYEQYF. In nucleotides, the CDR3 is TGTGCCTCAGCGACCCAGCGGGTCTACGAGCAGTACTTC.

This clonotype was recorded at least ten times. This chain links TRBV12-3 or TRBV12-4 with TRBJ2-5; 9 nucleotides align to TRBD2. The CDR3 loop spans 15 amino acids. V gave up 5 bases and J gave up 5 bases; unmatched junction bases: 9. The CDR3 bases are TGTGCCAGCAGTGACGGGTTAGCGGGAGCGGAGACCCAGTACTTC. Its translation: CASSDGLAGAETQYF.

Points on this clonotype: It may be a read error: a sequence one base away is much more abundant. The chain couples TRBV20-1 to TRBJ1-2, with 7 positions matching TRBD1. Trimming took 0 bases from V and 7 from J; bases not matched to a gene: 8. Germline V gives CDR1 DFQATT, CDR2 SNEGSKA (reference sequence). This CDR3 region has 14 residues. This CDR3 is CSARDSKGARGYTF. CDR3 nucleotide sequence: TGCAGTGCTAGAGATTCCAAGGGGGCGCGTGGCTACACCTTC.

This clonotype has ten or more counts. V gene TRBV5-1 combines with J gene TRBJ2-1, with TRBD2 matching 8 bases. The germline gives CDR1 SGHRS, CDR2 YFSETQ. The trim removed 1 base at V and 6 bases at J, leaving 6 bases unmatched. The CDR3 is made up of 15 amino acids. CDR3 coding DNA: TGCGCCAGCAGCTTGCGTCTAGCGGGCCCCAATGAGCAGTTCTTC. It specifies CASSLRLAGPNEQFF.

The V and J genes are TRBV11-2 and TRBJ2-2, with 10 bases identical to TRBD2. The CDR3 has 17 amino acids. Germline V gene sequence: CDR1 SGHAT, CDR2 FQNNGV. V lost 4 bases and J lost 7; bases outside the gene matches: 12. As DNA, the CDR3 is TGTGCCAGCAGCTCCCCTCTAGCGGGAGCGGGAGGCGGGGAGCTGTTTTTT. Protein: CASSSPLAGAGGGELFF.

About this clonotype: One base away lies a much larger clone, so this may be a sequencing read error. The rearrangement joins TRBV6-9 to TRBJ2-1; D is ambiguous. Germline V gives CDR1 MNHGY, CDR2 SVAAGI. Trimming shortened V by 4 bases and J by 8 bases, and 9 bases separated the two germline ends. The CDR3 totals 12 residues. The CDR3 DNA follows: TGTGCCAGCAGTTTTGAAGAGTATGAGCAGTTCTTC. Translated: CASSFEEYEQFF.

As concerns this clonotype: A much larger clone differs by one base, so this may be a read error. V usage is TRBV27 and J usage is TRBJ2-1; D uncertain. Germline CDR1 is MNHEY and CDR2 is SMNVEV (reference sequence). This CDR3 has 17 amino acids. The CDR3 DNA reads TGTGCCAGCAGTTTAAAATCAGGACCTCGCTCCCACAATGAGCAGTTCTTC. Its protein product is CASSLKSGPRSHNEQFF.

In its sample, this clonotype was seen many times. This chain joins TRBV6-1 and TRBJ1-1; a possible D gene is TRBD1 (6 bases). CDR1 is MNHNS, CDR2 SASEGT, per germline. Deletions cut 3 bases from V and 2 bases from J, with 13 bases between. This CDR3 is 15 amino acids long. CDR3 amino acids: CASSDPWGLNTEAFF. CDR3 coding DNA: TGTGCCAGCAGTGATCCCTGGGGGCTCAACACTGAAGCTTTCTTT.

Many counts were recorded for this clonotype. The rearrangement joins TRBV5-1 to TRBJ1-4; perhaps TRBD1 as D (6 bases). V was trimmed by 3 bases and J by 4 bases, leaving 13 bases between them. CDR1 SGHRS and CDR2 YFSETQ come from the germline V gene. The CDR3 runs to 15 residues. The CDR3 coding sequence is TGCGCCAGCAGCTCATTGGGGACACATAATGAAAAACTGTTTTTT. This translates into CASSSLGTHNEKLFF.

This clonotype has at least ten counts. The rearrangement links TRBV27 to TRBJ2-7; tentative D call: TRBD2 (5 bases). V gave up 1 base and J gave up 2 bases, with 15 bases separating them. Germline assignment: CDR1 MNHEY and CDR2 SMNVEV (reference sequence). The CDR3 covers 16 residues. This CDR3 reads CASSLFLRRAAYEQYF. The CDR3 DNA reads TGTGCCAGCAGTTTATTTCTAAGGCGGGCCGCCTACGAGCAGTACTTC.

V is TRBV7-9 and J is TRBJ2-7; tentatively, D is TRBD2 (6 bases). The V and J ends lost 7 bases and 4 bases respectively, with 20 bases between them. Germline CDR1 and CDR2: SEHNR and FQNEAQ (reference sequence). CDR3 length: 15 residues. The CDR3 nucleotides are TGTGCCAGCAACCTGGCTGTTAGCGGCGTATACGAGCAGTACTTC. It encodes CASNLAVSGVYEQYF.

The chain links TRBV7-8 to TRBJ1-2; D call uncertain. Looked up from germline, CDR1 is SGHVS and CDR2 is FQNEAQ. Deletions cut 1 base from V and 5 bases from J, with 8 bases between. The CDR3 length is 13 residues. The CDR3 protein is CASSLGGVYGYTF. The CDR3 bases are TGTGCCAGCAGCTTAGGTGGAGTTTATGGCTACACCTTC.

This clonotype has at least ten counts. V usage is TRBV7-8 and J usage is TRBJ1-1; D uncertain. V shed 0 bases and J shed 4 bases, with 12 bases lying between them. This CDR3 comprises 15 residues. CDR1 is SGHVS, CDR2 FQNEAQ, per germline. DNA of the CDR3: TGTGCCAGCAGCTTAGCCCGGGAGCTGGGCACTGAAGCTTTCTTT. Amino acid sequence: CASSLARELGTEAFF.